The present entry profiles one T cell receptor (beta chain) with its context. This sample was taken from a study of blood T cell repertoires in COVID-19. Overall study context: Samples of COVID-19 (acute and convalescent) were obtained from the United States, Italy and Spain. Sources were T cells, B-cell-depleted T cells, or PBMCs; the material itself was cDNA or gDNA.

This CDR3 spans 16 amino acids. Germline V gives CDR1 SGHTA, CDR2 FQGTGA. Trimming cost V 2 bases and J 4 bases; bases outside gene matches: 8. Original methodology: Counts of nucleated cells, estimated from reference gene primer amplification, were obtained. Profiled with immunoSEQ multiplex PCR; TCRdb holds only in-frame clones, not every one. The D gene and trimming were derived from the DNA, and the V and J assignments and clone size from that table. The data show some 100,000 clones, approximately 86% seen once. The chain is built from TRBV7-3 and TRBJ1-3, with 7 bases fitting TRBD1. The sequence derives from a human donor in a cohort sampled during active COVID-19. The sequenced material came from peripheral blood. CDR3 coding DNA: TGTGCCAGCAGCTTAGGGGGCAGGGGGTCCGGAAACACCATATATTTT. Its protein product is CASSLGGRGSGNTIYF.